This TCR beta chain stems from a study of blood T cell repertoires in COVID-19. Using immunoSEQ multiplex PCR, the repertoire was profiled, and TCRdb retains in-frame clones only, with some absent. The data hold approximately 150,000 clones, with roughly 87% observed a single time. The CDR3 length is 13 residues. The V end was cut by 8 bases, the J end by 0 bases, with 11 bases between. The TCR comes from a woman in her forties or fifties with acute or convalescent COVID-19. The sequenced sample was peripheral blood. This chain uses TRBV12-3 or TRBV12-4 with TRBJ2-7, with D maybe TRBD2 (5 bases). As DNA, the CDR3 is TGTGCCAGCCGAGCGGAACCCTCCTACGAGCAGTACTTC. Amino acid sequence: CASRAEPSYEQYF.